Following are 24 T cell receptor beta chains from one sample sequenced in a study of identical twins. Each CDR3 protein is one row after TCRdb ran MiXCR on the 5' RACE reads. Here the sample spans around 280,000 distinct CDR3 sequences, more than 6.5% being singletons. These data were likewise used in another study, on yellow fever vaccine responses in identical twins.

The material sequenced was memory (CD45RO+) T cells sorted from blood. All receptors derive from a woman aged 18-29 years in good health.

CDR3 region: CASSHLDLGFNTGELFF. The CDR3 nucleotides are TGCGCCAGCAGCCATCTAGATTTAGGCTTCAACACCGGGGAGCTGTTTTTT. The chain is built from TRBV4-1 and TRBJ2-2; D gene unclear. The CDR3 runs 17 residues. V shed 3 bases and J shed 2 bases, with 16 bases lying between them. The germline V gene has CDR1 MGHRA and CDR2 YSYEKL.

This clonotype was detected ten times or more. The V gene is TRBV24-1, the J gene TRBJ2-1; 7 bases match TRBD2. CDR3 length equals 18 residues. Germline loops: CDR1 KGHDR, CDR2 SFDVKD. The junction had 12 bases not matched to a gene; V was cut back by 4 bases and J by 1 base. CDR3 nucleotides: TGTGCCACCAGTGACAGAACAGCTAGCGGCCCATCCTACAATGAGCAGTTCTTC. It is translated as CATSDRTASGPSYNEQFF.

This rearrangement joins TRBV7-2 to TRBJ2-3, with TRBD1 as a possible D gene (5 bases). V was pared by 4 bases and J by 4 bases, with 9 bases between. Germline CDR1 SGHTA, CDR2 FQGNSA. This CDR3 spans 13 amino acids. CDR3 in amino acids: CASSSKQADTQYF. In DNA, the CDR3 is TGTGCCAGCAGCTCAAAACAGGCAGATACGCAGTATTTT.

This clonotype has at least ten counts. This sequence joins TRBV7-7 and TRBJ2-5, with D hard to call. This CDR3 comprises 18 residues. Trimming removed 2 bases at V and 5 bases at J, with 24 bases between. Germline lookup yields CDR1 SSHAT and CDR2 FNYEAQ (reference sequence). The CDR3 spells CASSLYAQFVITNETQYF. For the CDR3, the DNA is TGTGCCAGCAGCTTATACGCCCAGTTCGTAATCACCAACGAGACCCAGTACTTC.

The chain links TRBV13 to TRBJ2-7, with D possibly being TRBD2 (5 bases). Germline-derived CDR1 and CDR2 are PRHDT and FYEKMQ (reference sequence). The CDR3 covers 12 residues. The V and J ends lost 5 bases and 7 bases respectively, with 12 bases between them. The CDR3 DNA reads TGTGCCAGCAGCATACCGACGGGGGAGCAGTACTTC. It translates to CASSIPTGEQYF.

This sequence joins TRBV7-9 and TRBJ1-6; no definite D call. The V end lost 5 bases, the J end lost 5 bases, and 13 bases lay between the germline ends. This CDR3 comprises 15 residues. Looked up from germline, CDR1 is SEHNR and CDR2 is FQNEAQ (reference sequence). CDR3 coding DNA: TGTGCCAGCAGCCCGGGTGACCTAGATAATTCACCCCTCCACTTT. Amino acids: CASSPGDLDNSPLHF.

This clonotype was detected only a few times. A read error may account for a junction end that differs from germline. This chain connects TRBV20-1 to TRBJ2-1; TRBD2 aligns across 10 bases. The germline V gene encodes CDR1 DFQATT and CDR2 SNEGSKA (reference sequence). The CDR3 has 17 amino acids. The CDR3 region has the DNA TGCTGTGCTAGAGTCGCTAGCGGGGGCCGTACTTACAATGAGCAGTTCTTC. This sequence encodes CCARVASGGRTYNEQFF.

This clonotype was counted between two and nine times. V is TRBV4-1 and J is TRBJ2-3, with D possibly being TRBD1 (6 bases). The germline V gene has CDR1 MGHRA and CDR2 YSYEKL. There are 15 residues in the CDR3. The V gene lost 0 bases and the J gene lost 1 base, with 8 bases spanning the gap. The CDR3 loop reads CASSQDGQRTDTQYF. In nucleotides, the CDR3 is TGCGCCAGCAGCCAAGACGGACAGCGCACAGATACGCAGTATTTT.

At least ten counts were recorded for this clonotype. This chain uses TRBV6-2 or TRBV6-3 with TRBJ2-6; D is undetermined. Germline CDR1 and CDR2: MNHEY and SVGEGT. The ends were cut back, 6 bases at V and 4 bases at J, with 16 bases in the middle. This CDR3 has 16 residues. The CDR3: CASSLFWGGGANVLTF. Written as DNA, the CDR3 is TGTGCCAGCAGCCTCTTTTGGGGTGGCGGGGCCAACGTCCTGACTTTC.

This clonotype has only a few counts. The CDR3 DNA is TGTGCCAGCAGCGGACCACCTAACAGGGGGCTACCGGAGACCCAGTACTTC. It is translated as CASSGPPNRGLPETQYF. This chain joins TRBV11-1 and TRBJ2-5, with 9 bases that match TRBD1. Germline assignment: CDR1 SGHAT and CDR2 FQDESV (reference sequence). V lost 5 bases, J lost 5 bases, and 15 bases stayed unmatched. The CDR3 covers 17 residues.

The chain recombines TRBV7-6 with TRBJ2-7; 11 bases fit TRBD2. The CDR3 consists of 18 residues. After removal of 1 base from V and 0 bases from J, the junction contained 8 bases not matched to a gene. Germline V gene data show CDR1 as SGHVS and CDR2 as FNYEAQ. The CDR3: CASSLGILGTSGSYEQYF. CDR3 coding DNA: TGTGCCAGCAGCTTAGGTATTCTCGGGACTAGCGGCTCCTACGAGCAGTACTTC.

This clonotype was counted ten times or more. CDR3 protein: CASSVSPTWGGDTQYF. The CDR3 DNA is TGTGCCAGCAGCGTATCCCCAACTTGGGGTGGAGATACGCAGTATTTT. This chain links TRBV9 with TRBJ2-3; D is unresolved. Deletions cut 1 base from V and 5 bases from J, with 17 bases between. The germline CDR1 and CDR2 sequences are SGDLS and YYNGEE. The CDR3 is 16 amino acids. Full variable domain (rest looked up from reference TRBV9 and TRBJ2-3): DSGVTQTPKHLITATGQRVTLRCSPRSGDLSVYWYQQSLDQGLQFLIQYYNGEERAKGNILERFSAQQFPDLHSELNLSSLELGDSALYFCASSVSPTWGGDTQYFGPGTRLTVL.

This clonotype has only a few counts. The CDR3 reads CAISLGPYNEQFF. The CDR3 coding sequence is TGTGCCATCAGCCTAGGACCCTACAATGAGCAGTTCTTC. This chain links TRBV10-3 with TRBJ2-1; D remains ambiguous. Germline loops: CDR1 ENHRY, CDR2 SYGVKD. Trimming removed 6 bases at V and 2 bases at J, with 8 bases between. The CDR3 is 13 residues long.

This clonotype was seen a handful of times. The rearrangement uses TRBV2 and TRBJ2-6; 7 bases align to TRBD1. CDR3 size: 15 residues. The germline gives CDR1 SNHLY, CDR2 FYNNEI. The junction had 4 bases not matched to a gene; V was cut back by 6 bases and J by 2 bases. The CDR3 DNA sequence: TGTGCCAGCAGGCCCGACAGGGCTGGGGCCAACGTCCTGACTTTC. It translates to CASRPDRAGANVLTF. Full variable domain (outside the CDR3, taken from reference TRBV2 and TRBJ2-6): EPEVTQTPSHQVTQMGQEVILRCVPISNHLYFYWYRQILGQKVEFLVSFYNNEISEKSEIFDDQFSVERPDGSNFTLKIRSTKLEDSAMYFCASRPDRAGANVLTFGAGSRLTVL.

This clonotype was recorded at least ten times. The rearrangement uses TRBV24-1 and TRBJ2-2; no firm D call. This CDR3 contains 16 residues. Trimming removed 3 bases from V and 8 bases from J, with 18 bases in between. Germline V gives CDR1 KGHDR, CDR2 SFDVKD. In nucleotides, the CDR3 is TGTGCCACCAGTGATCGGGCGGCTTCTGCACAAGGGGAGCTGTTTTTT. It yields the protein CATSDRAASAQGELFF.

This chain joins TRBV19 and TRBJ2-1, with 9 bases identical to TRBD1. V shed 4 bases, J shed 9 bases, and the junction held 10 bases outside the gene matches. CDR3 length: 15 residues. CDR1 and CDR2 from the germline V gene are LNHDA and SQIVND (reference sequence). CDR3 bases: TGTGCCAGTAGTAACCGGGACAGGGTGTTCCCTGAGCAGTTCTTC. Translated: CASSNRDRVFPEQFF.

The chain has TRBV27 and TRBJ2-1; D uncertain. This CDR3 comprises 15 residues. Trimming shortened V by 9 bases and J by 5 bases, and 20 bases separated the two germline ends. Germline lookup yields CDR1 MNHEY and CDR2 SMNVEV (reference sequence). The CDR3 coding sequence is TGTGCCAGTAAACTATCGGCTTCTTTCAACAATGAGCAGTTCTTC. This gives the protein CASKLSASFNNEQFF.

The V and J genes are TRBV20-1 and TRBJ2-5, with 10 bases identical to TRBD1. The CDR3 loop spans 14 amino acids. Germline loops: CDR1 DFQATT, CDR2 SNEGSKA (reference sequence). V lost 6 bases and J lost 5; bases outside the gene matches: 9. CDR3 nucleotides: TGCAGTGCCGCCGGACAGGGGGAGTGGGAGACCCAGTACTTC. Translated, it gives CSAAGQGEWETQYF.

V and J are TRBV20-1 and TRBJ1-5; TRBD1 matches at 11 bases. The germline V gene encodes CDR1 DFQATT and CDR2 SNEGSKA (reference sequence). CDR3 length: 16 amino acids. The trim removed 3 bases at V and 1 base at J, leaving 5 bases unmatched. CDR3: CSASLDRGRSNQPQHF. The DNA of the CDR3 is TGCAGTGCTAGCCTGGACAGGGGGCGAAGCAATCAGCCCCAGCATTTT.

The gene calls are TRBV20-1 and TRBJ2-5; D is perhaps TRBD1 or TRBD2 (5 bases each). Looked up from germline, CDR1 is DFQATT and CDR2 is SNEGSKA (reference sequence). V was pared by 1 base and J by 2 bases, with 11 bases between. CDR3 length equals 14 residues. The CDR3 nucleotides are TGCAGTGCTAGAGGCGCCGGGACGCAAGAGACCCAGTACTTC. This encodes CSARGAGTQETQYF.

This clonotype appeared many times. The chain carries TRBV12-3 or TRBV12-4 and TRBJ2-2; TRBD2 matches 12 bases. J gave up 5 bases and V 3 bases, and 4 bases lay outside the gene matches. There are 16 residues in the CDR3. This CDR3 is CASSFGLAGYTGELFF. CDR3 nucleotides: TGTGCCAGCAGTTTTGGACTAGCGGGATATACCGGGGAGCTGTTTTTT.

A few counts support this clonotype. This chain links TRBV5-1 with TRBJ2-2; D uncertain. CDR1 and CDR2 from the germline V gene are SGHRS and YFSETQ. V was clipped by 2 bases and J by 5 bases, with 10 bases between them. The CDR3 length is 14 residues. CDR3 coding DNA: TGCGCCAGCAGCTTTGAAGGCCCTACCGGGGAGCTGTTTTTT. This encodes CASSFEGPTGELFF.

There are many counts of this clonotype. The rearrangement uses TRBV7-9 and TRBJ1-1, with a tentative D call TRBD1 (6 bases). Trimming took off 2 bases at V and 4 bases at J, with 11 bases between the two ends. The CDR3 is made up of 14 amino acids. The germline V gene encodes CDR1 SEHNR and CDR2 FQNEAQ (reference sequence). CDR3 coding DNA: TGTGCCAGCAGCTTAAGGGGGGTTGTCACTGAAGCTTTCTTT. Its protein is CASSLRGVVTEAFF.

The CDR3 region is CASSSTATNTEAFF. The CDR3 DNA reads TGTGCCAGCAGCTCGACAGCCACGAACACTGAAGCTTTCTTT. The chain combines TRBV7-9 with TRBJ1-1, with D perhaps TRBD1 (5 bases). The CDR3 spans 14 residues. From germline, CDR1 is SEHNR and CDR2 FQNEAQ (reference sequence). Trimming took off 4 bases at V and 1 base at J, with 10 bases between the two ends.